The T cell receptor beta chain described here comes from a study of graft-versus-host responses after intestinal transplantation. The overall study: Grafts that recipients had were multivisceral, liver-intestinal, or isolated intestinal transplants. For approximately three years after anti-thymocyte globulin induction, all recipients took tacrolimus and steroids. Study results and caveats: Early after transplant, HvG clones declined as circulating GvH clones peaked.

This CDR3 spans 16 amino acids. CDR1 is SGHVS, CDR2 FQNEAQ, per germline. Trimming left V 2 bases short and J 11 bases short, with 19 bases between. To note about this clone: Its antigen is not known.

Measured with immunoSEQ multiplex PCR; TCRdb has only the in-frame clones, and not every one. The data contain around 97,000 clones, over 85% of them singletons. Source: unstimulated CD8+ T cells sorted from spleen or lymph node cells, taken before intestinal transplant. The source is a human donor who received an intestinal transplant. This rearrangement joins TRBV7-8 to TRBJ1-6, with D possibly being TRBD1 (6 bases). The CDR3 loop reads CASSLPFQNTGTPLHF. Here the CDR3 DNA reads TGTGCCAGCAGCTTACCGTTCCAAAATACAGGGACACCCCTCCACTTT.